The clone carrying this TCR beta chain was observed a handful of times. Approximately 10 ml of fresh peripheral blood supplied the PBMCs. CDR3 length: 15 amino acids. With 2 bases removed from V and 5 bases from J, the gap between germline ends came to 16 bases. Germline V gene data show CDR1 as SGDLS and CDR2 as YYNGEE. This sample stems from a study of T cells in Graves' hyperthyroidism and ophthalmopathy. Amplification of TCR beta CDR3 regions was performed using RNA transcripts as template. TCR CDR3 underwent first-round RT-PCR with the HTBI primer set. A single record per CDR3 protein comes from TCRdb applying MiXCR to the multiplex PCR reads. The sample lists hundreds of thousands of distinct CDR3 sequences; over 11% were seen once.

Specimen: blood. This TCR was recovered from a woman in her 30s with Graves' hyperthyroidism. This chain links TRBV9 with TRBJ2-5, with D possibly called TRBD1 or TRBD2 (5 bases each). The chain's CDR3 is CASSVGGSSRETQYF. The CDR3 nucleotides read TGTGCCAGCAGCGTTGGGGGATCCTCCCGGGAGACCCAGTACTTC. Filled out from reference TRBV9 and TRBJ2-5, the complete variable domain reads DSGVTQTPKHLITATGQRVTLRCSPRSGDLSVYWYQQSLDQGLQFLIQYYNGEERAKGNILERFSAQQFPDLHSELNLSSLELGDSALYFCASSVGGSSRETQYFGPGTRLLVL.